Shown below are 15 T cell receptor beta chains from a single sample sequenced in a study of technical replicates of blood from a handful of donors. Sequencing used immunoSEQ multiplex PCR; TCRdb keeps in-frame clones, though not all of them. The sample contains almost 90,000 clones, 95% of which appear only once. The sequencing input was T cells isolated from PBMCs. The receptors come from a human donor in good health.

CDR3 coding DNA: TGTGCCATCAGTGATAGACAGGGGACTAATGAAAAACTGTTTTTT. Amino acid sequence: CAISDRQGTNEKLFF. This chain links TRBV10-3 with TRBJ1-4; 8 bases fit TRBD1. The CDR3 spans 15 residues. V was clipped by 3 bases and J by 2 bases; unmatched bases: 2. The germline gives CDR1 ENHRY, CDR2 SYGVKD.

V and J are TRBV19 and TRBJ2-7; a weak D match, TRBD1 (6 bases). The germline V gene has CDR1 LNHDA and CDR2 SQIVND (reference sequence). The CDR3 spans 11 residues. V lost 8 bases, J lost 3 bases, and 8 bases lay in between. The CDR3 DNA sequence: TGTGCCAGTGCGGACAGCTACGAGCAGTACTTC. Translating gives CASADSYEQYF.

This rearrangement joins TRBV30 to TRBJ2-3, with 9 positions matching TRBD2. Germline CDR1 is GTSNPN and CDR2 is SVGIG (reference sequence). Germline trimming cut 0 bases from V and 2 bases from J; bases unmatched to any gene: 6. The CDR3 sequence is 16 residues long. The CDR3 nucleotides read TGTGCCTGGAGTGTACCCAGCGGGAGGCTCACAGATACGCAGTATTTT. Its translation is CAWSVPSGRLTDTQYF. Together with reference TRBV30 and TRBJ2-3, the CDR3 gives the full variable domain: SQTIHQWPATLVQPVGSPLSLECTVEGTSNPNLYWYRQAAGRGLQLLFYSVGIGQISSEVPQNLSASRPQDRQFILSSKKLLLSDSGFYLCAWSVPSGRLTDTQYFGPGTRLTVL.

The rearrangement uses TRBV4-1 and TRBJ1-5; D remains unclear. From germline, CDR1 is MGHRA and CDR2 YSYEKL. Trimming left V 1 base short and J 4 bases short, with 5 bases between. The CDR3 totals 13 residues. CDR3 residues: CASSQGRNQPQHF. The CDR3 DNA reads as TGCGCCAGCAGCCAAGGTCGGAATCAGCCCCAGCATTTT.

V and J are TRBV9 and TRBJ2-7, with TRBD2 matching 10 bases. V was clipped by 3 bases and J by 4 bases; unmatched bases: 7. CDR1 is SGDLS, CDR2 YYNGEE, per germline. The CDR3 runs 15 residues. The CDR3: CASSGSGRAGYEQYF. As DNA, the CDR3 is TGTGCCAGCAGCGGGAGCGGGAGGGCCGGGTACGAGCAGTACTTC.

This chain connects TRBV5-1 to TRBJ2-1; D remains ambiguous. From germline, CDR1 is SGHRS and CDR2 YFSETQ. Trimming took off 0 bases at V and 0 bases at J, with 7 bases between the two ends. This CDR3 has 15 residues. In DNA form, the CDR3 reads TGCGCCAGCAGCTTGGATCTCAGCTCCTACAATGAGCAGTTCTTC. This sequence encodes CASSLDLSSYNEQFF. Drawing the rest from reference TRBV5-1 and TRBJ2-1, the complete variable domain is KAGVTQTPRYLIKTRGQQVTLSCSPISGHRSVSWYQQTPGQGLQFLFEYFSETQRNKGNFPGRFSGRQFSNSRSEMNVSTLELGDSALYLCASSLDLSSYNEQFFGPGTRLTVL.

This rearrangement joins TRBV11-2 to TRBJ2-1; 8 bases are shared with TRBD2. Trimming took 7 bases from V and 8 from J; bases not matched to a gene: 13. There are 15 residues in the CDR3. Germline loops: CDR1 SGHAT, CDR2 FQNNGV. CDR3 in DNA: TGTGCCAGCACCTCCCCCCGGGAGGGCGGGCATGAGCAGTTCTTC. This sequence encodes CASTSPREGGHEQFF.

This rearrangement joins TRBV30 to TRBJ2-3; D gene uncertain. Germline lookup yields CDR1 GTSNPN and CDR2 SVGIG (reference sequence). The V end was cut by 2 bases, the J end by 0 bases, with 9 bases between. The CDR3 covers 14 residues. CDR3 DNA sequence: TGTGCCTGGAGTACTAACTGGAGCACAGATACGCAGTATTTT. It codes for CAWSTNWSTDTQYF.

The chain uses TRBV27 and TRBJ2-1; 9 nucleotides agree with TRBD2. The CDR3 length is 14 residues. From germline, CDR1 is MNHEY and CDR2 SMNVEV (reference sequence). V shed 3 bases and J 10 bases; nucleotides not matched to a gene: 7. CDR3 sequence reads: CASSFLLAGREQFF. For the CDR3, the DNA is TGTGCCAGCAGTTTCCTGCTAGCGGGACGGGAGCAGTTCTTC.

The V and J genes are TRBV5-1 and TRBJ2-7; 10 bases map to TRBD1. The length of the CDR3 is 16 residues. In germline, CDR1 is SGHRS, CDR2 YFSETQ. V lost 1 base to trimming and J lost 5 bases; unmatched junction nucleotides: 9. The CDR3 DNA is TGCGCCAGCAGCTTGATTCCCGGGACAGGGGTTGACGAGCAGTACTTC. Translating it yields CASSLIPGTGVDEQYF. The full variable domain, with the rest looked up from reference TRBV5-1 and TRBJ2-7, is KAGVTQTPRYLIKTRGQQVTLSCSPISGHRSVSWYQQTPGQGLQFLFEYFSETQRNKGNFPGRFSGRQFSNSRSEMNVSTLELGDSALYLCASSLIPGTGVDEQYFGPGTRLTVT.

The chain uses TRBV15 and TRBJ2-2; 7 bases line up with TRBD1. J was trimmed by 3 bases and V by 0 bases; bases with no gene match: 10. The CDR3 contains 18 residues. Germline CDR1 and CDR2: LNHNV and YYDKDF (reference sequence). CDR3: CATSRDRLQGLYTGELFF. CDR3 nucleotides: TGTGCCACCAGCAGAGATCGTCTACAGGGGTTGTACACCGGGGAGCTGTTTTTT.

The CDR3 protein is CASSLATGGTHNEQFF. The DNA of the CDR3 is TGCGCCAGCAGCTTGGCTACAGGGGGCACCCACAATGAGCAGTTCTTC. V gene TRBV5-1 combines with J gene TRBJ2-1; 9 bases are a match to TRBD1. Trimming removed 0 bases from V and 5 bases from J; junction bases left unmatched: 6. The CDR3 consists of 16 residues. Looked up from germline, CDR1 is SGHRS and CDR2 is YFSETQ.

The gene calls are TRBV19 and TRBJ1-3; tentatively, D is TRBD1 (6 bases). Trimming cost V 2 bases and J 4 bases, with 9 bases left between them. The germline V gene encodes CDR1 LNHDA and CDR2 SQIVND (reference sequence). The CDR3 sequence is 14 residues long. The CDR3 loop reads CASSIRGNGNTIYF. CDR3 sequence (DNA): TGTGCCAGTAGTATAAGGGGGAACGGAAACACCATATATTTT.

The chain carries TRBV10-3 and TRBJ2-7; 8 bases map to TRBD2. The junction had 7 bases not matched to a gene; V was cut back by 0 bases and J by 3 bases. Germline lookup yields CDR1 ENHRY and CDR2 SYGVKD. CDR3 length: 16 residues. This CDR3 reads CAISESNGLAGYEQYF. The CDR3 DNA sequence: TGTGCCATCAGTGAGTCTAATGGACTAGCCGGCTACGAGCAGTACTTC.

A single count supports this clone. The chain combines TRBV10-3 with TRBJ2-1; TRBD2 aligns across 10 bases. Germline lookup yields CDR1 ENHRY and CDR2 SYGVKD. The CDR3 is 16 residues long. V lost 0 bases, J lost 4 bases, and 3 bases stayed unmatched. CDR3 sequence (DNA): TGTGCCATCAGTGAGTCCGGACTAGCGGAGTACAATGAGCAGTTCTTC. Translating gives CAISESGLAEYNEQFF.